The following is a T cell receptor beta chain sequence with its context. Which antigen it targets is not known. It has no much larger one-base neighbor in the sample; base qualities were not kept. A total of under 30 patients with locally advanced or metastatic urothelial carcinoma, treated at Memorial Sloan Kettering on a trial protocol, made up the cohort. Peripheral blood mononuclear cells were collected from each patient pretreatment and during treatment, giving between 1 and 8 total time points per patient. The Qiagen DNeasy Blood extraction kit was used to purify genomic DNA from total PBMCs and from tumor samples. PBMCs were collected pretreatment and during treatment, and were isolated and stored as previously described. Synthetic TCR analog templates were spiked into each PCR to estimate absolute template abundance from read counts. The immunoSEQ assay used bias-controlled V and J gene primers to amplify TCRbeta CDR3 regions from genomic DNA. Rearranged TCRbeta segments were sequenced at approximately 20X coverage. Turning to the authors' computational methods: Sequencing errors were corrected by clustering and CDR3s were annotated against IMGT to assign V, D and J genes. Out-of-frame and stop-codon sequences were excluded, and only productive TCRbeta rearrangements were used in downstream analyses. Clonality was computed as one minus Shannon entropy normalized by the log of the number of unique productive sequences. Clones differing between time points or between blood and tumor were identified by Fisher's exact test with Benjamini-Hochberg correction at adjusted p below 0.01. The source is immuneACCESS, and TCRdb retained only in-frame sequences with V and J called. Part of the clones is not carried over; for the studies checked, unresolved V genes explain less than half of this, and the remainder is unexplained. D and trimming come from the DNA, and the V and J calls and clone size come from that table. Recorded for this sample are 50,000 to 65,000 clones; over 75% of them occurred a single time. The ten largest clones capture 5.5% to 7% of the sample.

V loses 6 bases, J loses 4 bases, and the germline ends lie 21 bases apart. The CDR3 contains 16 residues, cysteine and phenylalanine counted. This entry keeps only the CDR3 DNA: 48 bases, framed from base 1. CDR1 and CDR2 (MNHEY, SMNVEV) derive from the germline V gene (reference sequence). The data derive from a study of PD-L1 blockade in urothelial cancer listed by TCRdb under 2017. About the full investigation: Therapy was started in the mid-2010s for all patients, and atezolizumab 1,200 mg was administered intravenously every 3 weeks. About 85% of the roughly 30 patients were males with bladder-origin urothelial cancer, and about 65% of the roughly 30 reported a prior smoking history. Pretreatment tumor samples, along with matched peripheral blood serially collected before and after atezolizumab treatment, were subjected to TCR sequencing. Blood samples were analyzed at 3 weeks after treatment start (second dose) and at 6 weeks after treatment start. Nine patients reached durable clinical benefit, while 20 or so patients did not. In the same patients, pretreatment tumors underwent whole exome sequencing and RNA sequencing in addition to TCR sequencing. An exploratory multi-omic analysis was conducted of the somatic, immune and clinical correlates of response to PD-L1 blockade with atezolizumab in urothelial cancer. Twenty-nine patients had pretreatment blood TCR-seq, some 25 had at least one posttreatment blood collection, and some 25 had tumor TCR-seq. Durable clinical benefit was defined as progression-free survival longer than 6 months, and TCR features were also tested against progression-free and overall survival. Patients had an ECOG performance status of 0 or 1 and had received between 0 and 3 prior chemotherapy regimens. Blood samples gave median yields of approximately 130,000 T cells and some 80,000 unique TCRs, along with a median clonality of roughly 0.08.

The investigation overall reported the following: Patients with durable benefit showed greater expansion of tumor-associated TCR clones in peripheral blood 3 weeks after starting treatment (n of about 20, p = 0.022). Improved progression-free and overall survival was associated with having pretreatment peripheral blood TCR clonality below the median. Because the sample size was small (n ≈ 27) and many exploratory analyses were performed, the results are intended to be hypothesis-generating.

The origin of this receptor is a man aged 35 to 55 with urothelial cancer. The material sequenced was PBMCs, taken around atezolizumab (anti-PD-L1) treatment. The chain is assembled from TRBV27 and TRBJ1-1; no D gene call is confident. The bases read TGTGCCAGCAGCCTACGGGTAGGTGGGTCCTCCACTGAAGCTTTCTTT. Its product reads: CASSLRVGGSSTEAFF.